This passage covers 5 T cell receptor beta chains from one sample sequenced in a study of CD8 T cells in ankylosing spondylitis. TCRdb redid the calling of the 5' RACE reads with MiXCR, one entry per CDR3 protein. The sample records 300,000 to 350,000 distinct CDR3 sequences, less than 25% being singletons. The sample taken for sequencing was blood, either unsorted or a sorted T cell fraction (not recorded which). These receptors were collected from a female donor with ankylosing spondylitis or in good health (not recorded which).

This rearrangement joins TRBV18 to TRBJ1-4, with 7 bases that match TRBD1. The V gene's germline CDR1 is KGHSH and CDR2 LQKENI. This CDR3 spans 16 amino acids. The J segment lost 5 bases and the V segment lost 3 bases, leaving 9 bases of the junction unmatched. CDR3 sequence reads: CASSPPTGQINEKLFF. Written as DNA, the CDR3 is TGTGCCAGCTCACCCCCGACGGGACAGATCAATGAAAAACTGTTTTTT. The entire variable domain, with the rest obtained from reference TRBV18 and TRBJ1-4, is as follows: NAGVMQNPRHLVRRRGQEARLRCSPMKGHSHVYWYRQLPEEGLKFMVYLQKENIIDESGMPKERFSAEFPKEGPSILRIQQVVRGDSAAYFCASSPPTGQINEKLFFGSGTQLSVL.

CDR3 coding DNA: TGTGCCAGCTCCCCCCGGCCTGCTGCGATGTCGACCTCCTACGAGCAGTACTTC. Amino acid sequence: CASSPRPAAMSTSYEQYF. This chain links TRBV18 with TRBJ2-7; D remains unclear. The CDR3 is made up of 18 amino acids. The V and J ends lost 6 bases and 0 bases respectively, with 24 bases between them. CDR1 is KGHSH and CDR2 is LQKENI in the germline V gene.

This clonotype was detected many times. This chain connects TRBV6-5 to TRBJ1-1, with no clear D. CDR1 is MNHEY, CDR2 SVGAGI, per germline. V dropped 0 bases and J dropped 1 base, with 3 bases sitting between them. CDR3 length: 13 amino acids. The DNA for the CDR3 is TGTGCCAGCAGTTACTCGCGGAACACTGAAGCTTTCTTT. Protein sequence: CASSYSRNTEAFF.

This clonotype has at least ten counts. CDR3 loop: CSYSGRGSYNEQFF. CDR3 in DNA: TGCAGCTATAGCGGGAGGGGGTCCTACAATGAGCAGTTCTTC. This chain uses TRBV29-1 with TRBJ2-1, with 11 bases identical to TRBD2. Germline CDR1 SQVTM, CDR2 ANQGSEA. The junction had 4 bases not matched to a gene; V was cut back by 8 bases and J by 1 base. CDR3 length equals 14 residues.

This clonotype was detected many times. The rearrangement links TRBV29-1 to TRBJ1-5; D is unresolved. The CDR3 spans 13 residues. Germline V gene data show CDR1 as SQVTM and CDR2 as ANQGSEA. V shed 8 bases and J shed 2 bases, with 13 bases lying between them. The CDR3 reads CSTMSGGNQPQHF. The DNA for the CDR3 is TGCAGCACTATGTCTGGGGGCAATCAGCCCCAGCATTTT.